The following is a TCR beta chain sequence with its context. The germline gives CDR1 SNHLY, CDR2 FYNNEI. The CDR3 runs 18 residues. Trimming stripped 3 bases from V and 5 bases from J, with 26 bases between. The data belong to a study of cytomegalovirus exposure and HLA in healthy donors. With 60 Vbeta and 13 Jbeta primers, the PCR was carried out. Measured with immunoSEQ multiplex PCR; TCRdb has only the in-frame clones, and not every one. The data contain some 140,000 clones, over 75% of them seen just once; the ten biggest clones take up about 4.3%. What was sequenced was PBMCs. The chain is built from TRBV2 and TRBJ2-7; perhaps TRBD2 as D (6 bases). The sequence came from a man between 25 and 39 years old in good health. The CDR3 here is CASSDVGGWERDGHEQYF. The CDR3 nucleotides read TGTGCCAGCAGTGACGTCGGGGGATGGGAACGGGATGGCCACGAGCAGTACTTC.